The clone carrying this T cell receptor (beta chain) has more than one count but fewer than ten. The record originates from a study of blood T cells in healthy people across ages. J was trimmed by 4 bases and V by 4 bases; bases with no gene match: 6. The CDR3 loop spans 15 amino acids. Germline-derived CDR1 and CDR2 are SGHDT and YYEEEE. The second PCR ran roughly 6 to 11 cycles with a sample-barcoded 5' primer and J-beta primers. TCRdb recomputed calls from the 5' RACE reads with MiXCR, one row per CDR3 protein. The sample has 550,000 to 650,000 distinct CDR3 sequences, about 30% seen once. The receptor comes from a woman aged 80 or over in good health. V usage is TRBV5-6 and J usage is TRBJ2-5; 11 bases map to TRBD2. Material: blood. As DNA, the CDR3 is TGTGCCAGCAGCCCACTAGCGGGGGATCGAGAGACCCAGTACTTC. Protein sequence: CASSPLAGDRETQYF.